One sample yielded the 28 T cell receptor beta chains listed below, sequenced in a study of blood T cell repertoires in COVID-19 (dated by TCRdb to about 2020). Library preparation was by the immunoSEQ multiplex PCR assay. TCRdb re-hosts the immuneACCESS table, in-frame sequences only. Its copies lack some clones; in the studies checked, an unresolved V gene accounts for under half of them, and the cause for the rest is not known. For this sample the table gives about 230,000 clones, of which about nine tenths were detected only once. The ten largest clones take up almost 4% of the sample. What was sequenced was PBMCs or T cells enriched from blood (not recorded which). These receptors all stem from a young woman with acute COVID-19.

V is TRBV5-4 and J is TRBJ1-4, with D perhaps matching TRBD1 (5 bases). This CDR3 spans 14 amino acids. With 4 bases removed from V and 5 bases from J, the gap between germline ends came to 12 bases. Germline V gene data show CDR1 as SGHNT and CDR2 as YYREEE (reference sequence). The CDR3 sequence is CASSRGTENEKLFF. The DNA of the CDR3 is TGTGCCAGCAGCCGCGGGACGGAGAATGAAAAACTGTTTTTT.

The chain has TRBV14 and TRBJ2-1; D perhaps matches TRBD1 (6 bases). Trimming removed 1 base from V and 4 bases from J, with 14 bases in between. CDR1 and CDR2 from the germline V gene are SGHDN and FVKESK. This CDR3 is 16 amino acids long. This CDR3 reads CASSQVGSGVYNEQFF. The CDR3 DNA follows: TGTGCCAGCAGCCAAGTAGGGTCAGGGGTTTACAATGAGCAGTTCTTC.

This clone occurred once. The rearrangement joins TRBV5-1 to TRBJ2-3; 8 bases fit TRBD1. This CDR3 region has 15 residues. Germline CDR1 is SGHRS and CDR2 is YFSETQ. Trimming at V came to 6 bases and at J to 5 bases, leaving 11 bases not matched to a gene. In DNA form, the CDR3 reads TGCGCCAGCACCTTAGAGGACAGGGTAATAGATACGCAGTATTTT. It translates to CASTLEDRVIDTQYF.

The chain has TRBV28 and TRBJ1-1, with TRBD1 identical over 11 bases. This CDR3 has 19 residues. Trimming took 5 bases from V and 4 from J; bases not matched to a gene: 18. Looked up from germline, CDR1 is MDHEN and CDR2 is SYDVKM. CDR3 region: CASSPPPGTGGSGGTEAFF. CDR3 nucleotide sequence: TGTGCCAGCAGTCCACCCCCCGGGACAGGGGGATCCGGGGGCACTGAAGCTTTCTTT.

This sequence joins TRBV5-4 and TRBJ2-7; 8 nucleotides line up with TRBD2. J lost 6 bases, V lost 3 bases, and 8 bases had no gene match. Germline V lookup: CDR1 SGHNT, CDR2 YYREEE (reference sequence). This CDR3 contains 14 residues. The CDR3 loop reads CASSSGGASREQYF. The CDR3 nucleotides are TGTGCCAGCAGCTCGGGGGGGGCCAGCCGCGAGCAGTACTTC.

The V and J genes are TRBV5-4 and TRBJ1-2; possible D gene TRBD1, 5 bases. This CDR3 contains 14 residues. Trimming removed 4 bases at V and 5 bases at J, with 15 bases between. The germline V gene encodes CDR1 SGHNT and CDR2 YYREEE (reference sequence). The CDR3 sequence is CASSHRGADYGYTF. The CDR3 DNA reads TGTGCCAGCAGCCATCGCGGGGCAGATTATGGCTACACCTTC. Based on the CDR3 plus reference TRBV5-4 and TRBJ1-2, the full variable domain is ETGVTQSPTHLIKTRGQQVTLRCSSQSGHNTVSWYQQALGQGPQFIFQYYREEENGRGNFPPRFSGLQFPNYSSELNVNALELDDSALYLCASSHRGADYGYTFGSGTRLTVV.

J is TRBJ2-7 and V is TRBV2; 7 nucleotides align to TRBD1. The CDR3 contains 14 residues. J gave up 1 base and V 6 bases, and 6 bases lay outside the gene matches. CDR1 and CDR2 from the germline V gene are SNHLY and FYNNEI. The CDR3 spells CASRNRDSSYEQYF. CDR3 nucleotide sequence: TGTGCCAGCAGAAACCGGGACAGTTCCTACGAGCAGTACTTC. The full variable domain, with the rest looked up from reference TRBV2 and TRBJ2-7, is EPEVTQTPSHQVTQMGQEVILRCVPISNHLYFYWYRQILGQKVEFLVSFYNNEISEKSEIFDDQFSVERPDGSNFTLKIRSTKLEDSAMYFCASRNRDSSYEQYFGPGTRLTVT.

This clone was found once. This chain connects TRBV11-2 to TRBJ1-2; D is unresolved. V lost 4 bases and J 0 bases, leaving 6 bases between the germline ends. This CDR3 is 13 amino acids long. The germline gives CDR1 SGHAT, CDR2 FQNNGV. The CDR3 nucleotides read TGTGCCAGCAGCTCCGGGGCTAACTATGGCTACACCTTC. Protein sequence: CASSSGANYGYTF.

This clone turned up a few times. The V call is TRBV28, the J call TRBJ1-1; D gene uncertain. Trimming took off 4 bases at V and 1 base at J, with 10 bases between the two ends. The CDR3 length is 14 residues. Per the germline V gene, CDR1 is MDHEN and CDR2 is SYDVKM. CDR3 nucleotide sequence: TGTGCCAGCAGTTCGGGAGGGCGGAACACTGAAGCTTTCTTT. This gives the protein CASSSGGRNTEAFF.

The chain employs TRBV5-1 and TRBJ2-1, with 11 bases matching TRBD1. Germline loops: CDR1 SGHRS, CDR2 YFSETQ. This CDR3 region has 18 residues. The ends lost 0 bases at V and 0 bases at J; junction bases unmatched: 5. Here the CDR3 reads CASSLEGTGGGSYNEQFF. CDR3 nucleotide sequence: TGCGCCAGCAGCTTGGAAGGGACAGGGGGAGGCTCCTACAATGAGCAGTTCTTC.

This CDR3 reads CASSLPLRGNTDTQYF. The CDR3 DNA reads TGTGCCAGCAGCCTTCCATTACGGGGGAACACAGATACGCAGTATTTT. This chain uses TRBV3-1 (or the pseudogene TRBV3-2) with TRBJ2-3; tentative D call: TRBD2 (6 bases). V shed 4 bases and J shed 2 bases, with 16 bases lying between them. Germline V gene sequence: CDR1 LGHDT, CDR2 YNNKEL (reference sequence). This CDR3 region has 16 residues.

This chain connects TRBV3-1 (or the pseudogene TRBV3-2) to TRBJ2-3; D not resolved. CDR3 size: 13 residues. V was pared by 4 bases and J by 1 base, with 6 bases between. Per germline, CDR1 LGHDT and CDR2 YNNKEL (reference sequence). The CDR3 sequence: CASSPRGTDTQYF. CDR3 nucleotide sequence: TGTGCCAGCAGCCCCCGGGGCACAGATACGCAGTATTTT.

The chain combines TRBV5-8 with TRBJ1-2; D uncertain. Trimming cost V 1 base and J 7 bases, with 11 bases left between them. CDR3 length: 13 amino acids. The V gene's germline CDR1 is SGHTS and CDR2 YDEGEE. CDR3 DNA sequence: TGTGCCAGCAGCTTGCGACACGAGTTTGGCTACACCTTC. Amino acid sequence: CASSLRHEFGYTF.

This chain connects TRBV10-3 to TRBJ2-7; D perhaps matches TRBD1 (5 bases). Germline V lookup: CDR1 ENHRY, CDR2 SYGVKD. This CDR3 has 15 amino acids. The V end lost 4 bases, the J end lost 2 bases, and 15 bases lay between the germline ends. CDR3 sequence (DNA): TGTGCCATCAGTGGGCGACAGAGCCATACCTACGAGCAGTACTTC. It codes for CAISGRQSHTYEQYF.

This clone was observed a few times. This sequence joins TRBV6-5 and TRBJ1-2; perhaps TRBD1 as D (5 bases). V was pared by 0 bases and J by 8 bases, with 19 bases between. Looked up from germline, CDR1 is MNHEY and CDR2 is SVGAGI. This CDR3 is built from 16 residues. CDR3 protein: CASSYSTTRQYLGYTF. CDR3 DNA sequence: TGTGCCAGCAGTTACTCGACAACTCGACAGTATCTAGGCTACACCTTC.

CDR3 sequence reads: CASSPRTGPTYEQYF. DNA for the CDR3: TGTGCCAGCAGCCCCCGGACAGGCCCGACCTACGAGCAGTACTTC. J is TRBJ2-7 and V is TRBV11-2, with 7 bases aligning to TRBD1. The CDR3 has 15 amino acids. The V gene's germline CDR1 is SGHAT and CDR2 FQNNGV. V lost 5 bases to trimming and J lost 2 bases; unmatched junction nucleotides: 9.

V and J are TRBV9 and TRBJ2-2; TRBD1 is a possible D gene (6 bases). CDR1 is SGDLS and CDR2 is YYNGEE in the germline V gene. The CDR3 consists of 16 residues. Trimming pared 0 bases from V and 2 bases from J, leaving 11 bases between. CDR3 nucleotide sequence: TGTGCCAGCAGCGTAGGTGGGACAAGAAACACCGGGGAGCTGTTTTTT. Translating it yields CASSVGGTRNTGELFF.

The chain employs TRBV12-3 or TRBV12-4 and TRBJ1-1; D gene uncertain. Trimming stripped 10 bases from V and 1 base from J, with 13 bases between. This CDR3 region has 13 residues. Here the CDR3 DNA reads TGTGCCACCCACGACAACCCGAACACTGAAGCTTTCTTT. The encoded protein is CATHDNPNTEAFF.

J is TRBJ1-1 and V is TRBV18; D gene ambiguous. Germline CDR1 and CDR2: KGHSH and LQKENI. V dropped 3 bases and J dropped 0 bases, with 8 bases sitting between them. There are 14 residues in the CDR3. CDR3 nucleotide sequence: TGTGCCAGCTCACCCGTATCCGTGAACACTGAAGCTTTCTTT. Translation gives CASSPVSVNTEAFF.

This chain uses TRBV6-2 or TRBV6-3 with TRBJ1-1, with TRBD1 as a possible D gene (6 bases). Germline V gene sequence: CDR1 MNHEY, CDR2 SVGEGT. CDR3 length: 13 amino acids. V lost 4 bases and J 4 bases, leaving 10 bases between the germline ends. In nucleotides, the CDR3 is TGTGCCAGCAGTTTCACAGGGTTCACTGAAGCTTTCTTT. This sequence encodes CASSFTGFTEAFF.

The J gene is TRBJ2-2, the V gene TRBV20-1; D not certain. V was trimmed by 3 bases and J by 1 base, leaving 6 bases between them. This CDR3 contains 13 residues. Germline values: CDR1 DFQATT, CDR2 SNEGSKA (reference sequence). This CDR3 reads CSASQRNTGELFF. CDR3 coding DNA: TGCAGTGCTAGTCAGCGGAACACCGGGGAGCTGTTTTTT.

This chain joins TRBV7-2 and TRBJ1-6; D gene ambiguous. CDR3 length: 12 residues. The V end was cut by 1 base, the J end by 10 bases, with 5 bases between. Germline V gene sequence: CDR1 SGHTA, CDR2 FQGNSA. CDR3 amino acids: CASSLGASPLHF. The CDR3 region has the DNA TGTGCCAGCAGCTTAGGGGCCTCACCCCTCCACTTT.

The CDR3 protein is CASSPYRDYHYEQYF. CDR3 sequence (DNA): TGTGCCAGCAGCCCCTACCGGGACTACCACTACGAGCAGTACTTC. The chain uses TRBV2 and TRBJ2-7, with 7 bases aligning to TRBD2. The V gene end was trimmed by 6 bases and the J gene end by 3 bases; junction bases not matched to a gene: 11. CDR3 length: 15 amino acids. Germline V gene data show CDR1 as SNHLY and CDR2 as FYNNEI.

The genes are TRBV4-1 and TRBJ1-2, with 9 bases aligning to TRBD1. Trimming removed 7 bases from V and 5 bases from J; junction bases left unmatched: 8. Germline-derived CDR1 and CDR2 are MGHRA and YSYEKL. There are 14 residues in the CDR3. The DNA for the CDR3 is TGCGCCAGCACCCCACAGGGGGCGCTTTATGGCTACACCTTC. Translating gives CASTPQGALYGYTF.

The chain is built from TRBV4-1 and TRBJ1-2, with TRBD1 as a possible D gene (6 bases). The V gene's germline CDR1 is MGHRA and CDR2 YSYEKL. The CDR3 totals 17 residues. Trimming left V 3 bases short and J 0 bases short, with 17 bases between. In DNA form, the CDR3 reads TGCGCCAGCAGCCAGGCCGTTCGGGACATTCCTAACTATGGCTACACCTTC. Its protein product is CASSQAVRDIPNYGYTF.

The chain is built from TRBV5-1 and TRBJ2-1; the D gene is possibly TRBD1 (5 bases). Looked up from germline, CDR1 is SGHRS and CDR2 is YFSETQ. V lost 0 bases, J lost 5 bases, and 15 bases lay in between. The CDR3 runs to 16 residues. The CDR3 region is CASSLVRQTDNNEQFF. CDR3 nucleotides: TGCGCCAGCAGCTTGGTTCGTCAGACAGACAACAATGAGCAGTTCTTC.

The genes are TRBV14 and TRBJ1-6; no reliable D call. CDR3 length equals 16 residues. The germline V and J ends were trimmed by 1 base and 2 bases, with 9 bases remaining between them. CDR1 SGHDN and CDR2 FVKESK come from the germline V gene. CDR3 nucleotides: TGTGCCAGCAGCCAAGCGGGGAAGGCCTATAATTCACCCCTCCACTTT. Translation: CASSQAGKAYNSPLHF.

The chain uses TRBV28 and TRBJ2-3; D call uncertain. Trimming stripped 3 bases from V and 2 bases from J, with 6 bases between. CDR1 MDHEN and CDR2 SYDVKM come from the germline V gene. The CDR3 has 13 residues. CDR3 sequence (DNA): TGTGCCAGCAGTTTTTCCATCACAGATACGCAGTATTTT. Encoded protein: CASSFSITDTQYF.